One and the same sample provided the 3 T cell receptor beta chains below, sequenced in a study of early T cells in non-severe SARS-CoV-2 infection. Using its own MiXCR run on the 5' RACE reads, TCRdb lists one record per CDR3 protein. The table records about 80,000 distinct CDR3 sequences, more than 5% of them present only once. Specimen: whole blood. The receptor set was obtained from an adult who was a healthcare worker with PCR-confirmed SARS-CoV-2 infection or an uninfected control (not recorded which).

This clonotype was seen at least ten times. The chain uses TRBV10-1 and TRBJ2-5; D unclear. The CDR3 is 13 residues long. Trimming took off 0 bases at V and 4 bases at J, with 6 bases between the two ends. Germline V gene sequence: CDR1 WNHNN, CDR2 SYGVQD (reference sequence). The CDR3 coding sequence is TGCGCCAGCAGTGAGTCTCCGAGAGAGACCCAGTACTTC. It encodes CASSESPRETQYF.

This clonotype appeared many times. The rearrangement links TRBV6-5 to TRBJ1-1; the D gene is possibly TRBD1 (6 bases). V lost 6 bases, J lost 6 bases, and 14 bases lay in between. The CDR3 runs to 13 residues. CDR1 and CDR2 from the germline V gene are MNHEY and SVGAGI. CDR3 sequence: CASSRRGLAEAFF. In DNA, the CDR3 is TGTGCCAGCAGCCGCAGGGGTCTGGCTGAAGCTTTCTTT.

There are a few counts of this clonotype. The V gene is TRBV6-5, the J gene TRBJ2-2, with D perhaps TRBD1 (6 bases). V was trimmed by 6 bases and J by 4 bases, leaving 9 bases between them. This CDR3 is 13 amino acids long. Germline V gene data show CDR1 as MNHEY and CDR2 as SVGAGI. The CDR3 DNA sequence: TGTGCCAGCAGGCCACAGGGCACCGGGGAGCTGTTTTTT. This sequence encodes CASRPQGTGELFF.